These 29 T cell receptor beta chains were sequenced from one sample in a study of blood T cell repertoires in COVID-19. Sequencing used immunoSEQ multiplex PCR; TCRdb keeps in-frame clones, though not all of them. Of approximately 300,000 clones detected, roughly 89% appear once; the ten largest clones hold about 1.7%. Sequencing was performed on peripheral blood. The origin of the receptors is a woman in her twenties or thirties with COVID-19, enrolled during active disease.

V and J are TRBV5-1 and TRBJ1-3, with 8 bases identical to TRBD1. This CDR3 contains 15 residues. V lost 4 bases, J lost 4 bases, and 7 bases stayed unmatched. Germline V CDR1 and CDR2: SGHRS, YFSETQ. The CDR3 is CASSADRASGNTIYF. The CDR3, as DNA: TGCGCCAGCAGCGCGGACAGGGCGTCGGGAAACACCATATATTTT.

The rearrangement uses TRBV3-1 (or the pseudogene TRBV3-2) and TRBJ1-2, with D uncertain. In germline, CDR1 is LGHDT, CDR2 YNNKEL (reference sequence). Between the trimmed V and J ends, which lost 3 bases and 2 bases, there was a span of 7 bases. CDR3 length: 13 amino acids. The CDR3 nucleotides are TGTGCCAGCAGCCAGTCCACAAACTATGGCTACACCTTC. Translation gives CASSQSTNYGYTF.

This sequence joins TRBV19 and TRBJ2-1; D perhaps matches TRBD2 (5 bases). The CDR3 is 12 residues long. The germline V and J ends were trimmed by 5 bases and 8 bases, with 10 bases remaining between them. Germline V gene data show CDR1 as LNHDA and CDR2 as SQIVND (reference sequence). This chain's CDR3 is CASSEGLDEQFF. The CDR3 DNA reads TGTGCCAGTAGTGAGGGTCTGGATGAGCAGTTCTTC.

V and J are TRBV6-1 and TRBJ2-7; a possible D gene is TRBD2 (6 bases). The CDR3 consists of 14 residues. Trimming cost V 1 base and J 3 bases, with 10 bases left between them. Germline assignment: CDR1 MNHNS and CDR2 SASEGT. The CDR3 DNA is TGTGCCAGCAGTGAAGGTCGGCGGGGCTACGAGCAGTACGTC. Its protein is CASSEGRRGYEQYV.

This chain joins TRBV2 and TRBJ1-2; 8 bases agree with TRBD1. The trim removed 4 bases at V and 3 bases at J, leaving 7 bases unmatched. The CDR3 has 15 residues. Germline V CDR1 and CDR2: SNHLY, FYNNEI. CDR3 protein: CASSGGTGRYYGYTF. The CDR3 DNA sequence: TGTGCCAGCAGTGGGGGGACAGGCAGATACTATGGCTACACCTTC. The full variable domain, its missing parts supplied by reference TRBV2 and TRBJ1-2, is EPEVTQTPSHQVTQMGQEVILRCVPISNHLYFYWYRQILGQKVEFLVSFYNNEISEKSEIFDDQFSVERPDGSNFTLKIRSTKLEDSAMYFCASSGGTGRYYGYTFGSGTRLTVV.

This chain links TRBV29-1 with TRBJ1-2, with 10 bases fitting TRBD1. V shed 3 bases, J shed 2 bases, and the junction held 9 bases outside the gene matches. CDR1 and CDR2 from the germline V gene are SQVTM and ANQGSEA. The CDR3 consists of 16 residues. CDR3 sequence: CSVDEDRGLSNYGYTF. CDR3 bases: TGCAGCGTTGACGAAGACAGGGGGCTTTCAAACTATGGCTACACCTTC.

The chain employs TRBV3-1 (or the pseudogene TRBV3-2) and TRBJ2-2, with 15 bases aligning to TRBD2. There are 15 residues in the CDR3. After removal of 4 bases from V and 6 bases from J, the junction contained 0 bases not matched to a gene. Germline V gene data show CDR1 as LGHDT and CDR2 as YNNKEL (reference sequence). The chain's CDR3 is CASSRTSGGAGELFF. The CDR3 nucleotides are TGTGCCAGCAGCCGGACTAGCGGGGGGGCCGGGGAGCTGTTTTTT.

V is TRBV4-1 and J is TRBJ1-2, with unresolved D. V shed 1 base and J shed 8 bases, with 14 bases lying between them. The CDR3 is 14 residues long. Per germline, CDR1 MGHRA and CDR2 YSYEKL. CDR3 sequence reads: CASSQGGFKRGYTF. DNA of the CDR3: TGCGCCAGCAGCCAAGGAGGGTTTAAAAGGGGCTACACCTTC.

CDR3 protein: CASSRDRAYSYNSPLHF. DNA of the CDR3: TGTGCCAGCAGTCGGGACAGGGCTTACTCCTATAATTCACCCCTCCACTTT. V and J are TRBV5-5 and TRBJ1-6; 9 bases line up with TRBD1. CDR1 and CDR2 (germline): SGHKS, YYEKEE (reference sequence). This CDR3 is built from 17 residues. Trimming cost V 5 bases and J 0 bases; bases outside gene matches: 6.

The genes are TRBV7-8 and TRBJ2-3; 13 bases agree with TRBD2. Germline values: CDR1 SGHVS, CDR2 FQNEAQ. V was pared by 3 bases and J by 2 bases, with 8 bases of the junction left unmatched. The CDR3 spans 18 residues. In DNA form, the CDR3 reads TGTGCCAGCAGCTTGAGTCCGGGACTAGCGGGGATCACAGATACGCAGTATTTT. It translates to CASSLSPGLAGITDTQYF. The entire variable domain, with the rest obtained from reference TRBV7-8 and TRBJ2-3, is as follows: GAGVSQSPRYKVAKRGQDVALRCDPISGHVSLFWYQQALGQGPEFLTYFQNEAQLDKSGLPSDRFFAERPEGSVSTLKIQRTQQEDSAVYLCASSLSPGLAGITDTQYFGPGTRLTVL.

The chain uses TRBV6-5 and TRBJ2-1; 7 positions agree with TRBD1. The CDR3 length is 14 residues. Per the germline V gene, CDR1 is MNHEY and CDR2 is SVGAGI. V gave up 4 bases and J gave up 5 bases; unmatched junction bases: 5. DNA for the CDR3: TGTGCCAGCAGTTTGTCCGGGACAGACAATGAGCAGTTCTTC. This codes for CASSLSGTDNEQFF.

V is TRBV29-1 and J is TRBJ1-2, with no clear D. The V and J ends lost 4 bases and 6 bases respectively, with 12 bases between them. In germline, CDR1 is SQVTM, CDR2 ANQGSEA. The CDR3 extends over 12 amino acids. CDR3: CSVVGTGDGYTF. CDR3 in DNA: TGCAGCGTTGTTGGCACCGGGGATGGCTACACCTTC.

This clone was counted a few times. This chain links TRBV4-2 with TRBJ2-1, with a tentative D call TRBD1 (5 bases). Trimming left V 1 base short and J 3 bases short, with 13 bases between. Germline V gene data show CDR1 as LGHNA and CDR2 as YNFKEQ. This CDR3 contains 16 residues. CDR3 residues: CASSQGVRVSYNEQFF. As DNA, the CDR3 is TGTGCCAGCAGCCAAGGTGTCAGGGTCAGCTACAATGAGCAGTTCTTC.

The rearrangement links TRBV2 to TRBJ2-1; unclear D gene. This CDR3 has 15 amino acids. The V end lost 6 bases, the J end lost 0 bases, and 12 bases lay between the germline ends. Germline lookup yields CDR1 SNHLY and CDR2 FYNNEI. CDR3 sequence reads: CASSALWSSYNEQFF. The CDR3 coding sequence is TGTGCCAGCAGCGCTCTTTGGAGCTCCTACAATGAGCAGTTCTTC.

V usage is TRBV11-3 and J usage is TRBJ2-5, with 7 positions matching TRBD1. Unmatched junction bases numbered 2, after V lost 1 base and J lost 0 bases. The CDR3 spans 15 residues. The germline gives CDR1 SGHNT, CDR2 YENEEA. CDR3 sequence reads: CASSLGDSDQETQYF. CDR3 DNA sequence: TGTGCCAGCAGCTTAGGGGACAGCGACCAAGAGACCCAGTACTTC.

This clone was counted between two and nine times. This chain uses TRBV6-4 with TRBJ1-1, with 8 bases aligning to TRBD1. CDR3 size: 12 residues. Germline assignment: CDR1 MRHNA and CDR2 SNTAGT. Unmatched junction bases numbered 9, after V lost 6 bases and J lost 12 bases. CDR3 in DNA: TGTGCCAGCAGGGGGGGCACAGGGGGAACTTTCTTT. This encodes CASRGGTGGTFF.

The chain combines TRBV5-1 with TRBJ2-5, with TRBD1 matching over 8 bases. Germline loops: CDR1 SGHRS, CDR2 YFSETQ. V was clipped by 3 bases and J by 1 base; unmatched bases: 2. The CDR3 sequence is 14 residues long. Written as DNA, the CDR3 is TGCGCCAGCAGCTGGGGGACAGGCCAAGAGACCCAGTACTTC. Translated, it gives CASSWGTGQETQYF.

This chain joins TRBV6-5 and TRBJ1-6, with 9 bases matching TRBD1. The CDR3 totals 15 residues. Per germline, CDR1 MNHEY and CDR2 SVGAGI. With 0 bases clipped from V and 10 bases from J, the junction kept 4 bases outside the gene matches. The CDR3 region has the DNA TGTGCCAGCAGTTACTCAGGGACAGGGAACTCACCCCTCCACTTT. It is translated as CASSYSGTGNSPLHF.

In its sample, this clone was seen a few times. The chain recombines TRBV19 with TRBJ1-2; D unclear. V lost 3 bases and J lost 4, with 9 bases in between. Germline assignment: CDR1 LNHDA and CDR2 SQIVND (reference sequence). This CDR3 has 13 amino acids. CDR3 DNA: TGTGCCAGTAGTATGAGGCAGACCTATGGCTACACCTTC. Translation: CASSMRQTYGYTF.

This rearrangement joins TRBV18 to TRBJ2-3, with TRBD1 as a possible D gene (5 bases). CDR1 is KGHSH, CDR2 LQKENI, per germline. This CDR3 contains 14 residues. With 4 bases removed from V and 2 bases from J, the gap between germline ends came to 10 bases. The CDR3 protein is CASSQGSATDTQYF. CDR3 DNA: TGTGCCAGCTCACAGGGGTCCGCCACAGATACGCAGTATTTT.

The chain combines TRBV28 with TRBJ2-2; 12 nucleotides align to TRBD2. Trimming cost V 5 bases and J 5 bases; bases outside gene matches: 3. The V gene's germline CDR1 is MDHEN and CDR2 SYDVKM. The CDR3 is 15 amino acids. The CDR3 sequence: CASSAGLAGTGELFF. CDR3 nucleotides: TGTGCCAGCAGTGCTGGACTAGCGGGGACCGGGGAGCTGTTTTTT. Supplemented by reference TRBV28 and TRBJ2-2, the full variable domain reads DVKVTQSSRYLVKRTGEKVFLECVQDMDHENMFWYRQDPGLGLRLIYFSYDVKMKEKGDIPEGYSVSREKKERFSLILESASTNQTSMYLCASSAGLAGTGELFFGEGSRLTVL.

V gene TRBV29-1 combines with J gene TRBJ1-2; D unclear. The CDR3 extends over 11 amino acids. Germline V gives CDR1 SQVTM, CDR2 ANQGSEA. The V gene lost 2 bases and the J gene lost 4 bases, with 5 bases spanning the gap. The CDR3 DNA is TGCAGCGTTGAAAACACCTATGGCTACACCTTC. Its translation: CSVENTYGYTF.

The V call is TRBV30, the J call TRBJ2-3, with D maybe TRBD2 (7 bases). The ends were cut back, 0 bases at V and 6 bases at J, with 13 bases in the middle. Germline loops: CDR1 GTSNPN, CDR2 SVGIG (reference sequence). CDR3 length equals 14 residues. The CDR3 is CAWSVGGPGDTQYF. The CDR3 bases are TGTGCCTGGAGTGTCGGGGGGCCAGGGGATACGCAGTATTTT.

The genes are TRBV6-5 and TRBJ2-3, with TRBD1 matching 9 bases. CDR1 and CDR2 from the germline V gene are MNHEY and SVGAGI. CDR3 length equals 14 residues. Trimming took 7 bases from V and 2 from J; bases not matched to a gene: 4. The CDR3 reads CASTDRGNTDTQYF. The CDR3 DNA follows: TGTGCCAGCACAGACAGGGGGAACACAGATACGCAGTATTTT.

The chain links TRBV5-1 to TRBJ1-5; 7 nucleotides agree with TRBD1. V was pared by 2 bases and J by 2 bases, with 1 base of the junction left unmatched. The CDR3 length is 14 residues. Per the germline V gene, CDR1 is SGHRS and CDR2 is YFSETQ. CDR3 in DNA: TGCGCCAGCAGCTTAACAGGGGGCAATCAGCCCCAGCATTTT. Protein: CASSLTGGNQPQHF.

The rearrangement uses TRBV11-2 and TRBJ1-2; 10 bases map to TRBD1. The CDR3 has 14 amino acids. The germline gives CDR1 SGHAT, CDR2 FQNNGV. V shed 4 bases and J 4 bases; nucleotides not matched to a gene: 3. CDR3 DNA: TGTGCCAGCAGCTGGGGACAGGGGACCTATGGCTACACCTTC. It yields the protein CASSWGQGTYGYTF.

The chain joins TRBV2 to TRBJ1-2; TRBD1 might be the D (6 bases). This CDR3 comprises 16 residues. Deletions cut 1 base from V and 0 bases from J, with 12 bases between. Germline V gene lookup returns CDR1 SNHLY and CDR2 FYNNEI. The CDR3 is CASSEDWTVSNYGYTF. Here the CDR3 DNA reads TGTGCCAGCAGTGAAGACTGGACAGTTTCTAACTATGGCTACACCTTC.

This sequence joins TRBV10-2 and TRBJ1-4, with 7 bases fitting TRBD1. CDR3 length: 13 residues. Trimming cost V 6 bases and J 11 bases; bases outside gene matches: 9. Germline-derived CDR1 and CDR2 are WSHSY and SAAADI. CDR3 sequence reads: CASSQAQGRKLFF. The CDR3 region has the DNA TGCGCCAGCAGCCAAGCACAGGGGAGGAAACTGTTTTTT.

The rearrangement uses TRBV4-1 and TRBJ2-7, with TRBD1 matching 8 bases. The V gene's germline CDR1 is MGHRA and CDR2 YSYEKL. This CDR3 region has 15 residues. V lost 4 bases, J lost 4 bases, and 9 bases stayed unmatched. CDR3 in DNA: TGCGCCAGCAGCCGGGACAGGTTGGAATCTTACGAGCAGTACTTC. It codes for CASSRDRLESYEQYF.